Listed here is a single T cell receptor beta chain. These data are taken from a study of blood T cell repertoires in COVID-19. Libraries were prepared by immunoSEQ multiplex PCR; TCRdb keeps only in-frame clonotypes and omits some of them. Among hundreds of thousands of clones listed, around nine tenths were seen once. This TCR was recovered from a woman aged 55-70 years who had recovered from COVID-19. The sequenced sample consisted of peripheral blood.

In DNA, the CDR3 is TGCAGTGCTAGTACAGGGGGCTGGGAGCAGTACTTC. This encodes CSASTGGWEQYF. V usage is TRBV20-1 and J usage is TRBJ2-7; 9 positions agree with TRBD1. The junction had 4 bases not matched to a gene; V was cut back by 3 bases and J by 7 bases. Per the germline V gene, CDR1 is DFQATT and CDR2 is SNEGSKA (reference sequence). The CDR3 spans 12 residues.